This TCR beta chain was obtained from a study of cytomegalovirus exposure and HLA in healthy donors. Study overall: Earlier sequencing of some 190 million T cells yielded roughly 120 million unique TCR beta sequences.

Germline V gives CDR1 SNHLY, CDR2 FYNNEI. CDR3 length equals 14 residues. Points from the study as a whole: Roughly even sequencing depth across donors was the assumption behind the presence/absence analyses. Being productive about 90% or about 30% of the time was typical of most TCR beta V segments in an earlier analysis. TCR beta sequences reportedly predicted the HLA-A and HLA-B alleles of most subjects accurately.

The PCR contained 60 Vbeta and 13 Jbeta primers. Here immunoSEQ multiplex PCR was the method, and the copy in TCRdb shows in-frame clones only, minus some. Of 150,000 to 200,000 clones in the sample, around 81% are singletons; the top ten hold roughly 5%. This clone was detected only a few times. Its target is unknown. Source material: PBMCs. The TCR sequence derives from a woman under 30 in good health and CMV-seropositive. V gene TRBV2 combines with J gene TRBJ2-5; D not certain. The J call is doubtful: the DNA matches TRBJ2-7 better. DNA of the CDR3: TGTGCCAGCAGTCAAACCTTTCAGCGAGGCGAGCAGTACTTC. It codes for CASSQTFQRGEQYF.